This T cell receptor (beta chain) was documented in a study of cytomegalovirus exposure and HLA in healthy donors (dated by TCRdb to about 2017). In terms of the full investigation: An earlier analysis of approximately 640 of the donors reported more than 250 Gb of sequence data and some 120 million unique TCR beta sequences from about 179 million T cells. Of the 350 to 400 genotyped donors, about 80% fell in the genetic ancestry cluster associated with self-reported Caucasian donors. Every discovery cohort repertoire had been produced on one sequencing platform. A separate validation cohort of roughly 110 different subjects was used in addition to the 666-subject first cohort. In a later analysis, previously published TCR beta repertoires from 670 or so donors were re-analyzed and high-resolution HLA genotyping was added so that TCR occurrence patterns could be studied. Approximately 300 gigabases of sequencing data and roughly 81 million unique TCR sequences made up an early release that covered over 550 HLA-typed donors. Because of strong linkage in the cohort, roughly 5 DR-DQ haplotypes were treated as single units for association and clustering. A later genetic analysis took genome-wide SNP genotypes for about 55% of the roughly 700 donors and used that subset as a discovery cohort. The study was designed to test whether signatures of past pathogen exposure could be identified by cataloging public T cell receptors. In an earlier analysis of over 550 of the donors, high-throughput TCR beta sequencing was used to judge whether each TCR beta V gene segment behaved as functional or pseudogenic. HLA typing included class I and class II loci at four-digit resolution. In the later analysis, no new phenotypic data were used to find candidate immune exposures; instead, reliance was placed on TCR beta sequences and their occurrence across donors. The study combined high-throughput TCR immunosequencing, statistical association of individual TCRs with disease status, and machine learning to predict cytomegalovirus infection status. The study profiled the T cell repertoires of hundreds of subjects by immunosequencing and related them to cytomegalovirus serostatus. Among around 400 genotyped donors of the cohort, an average of approximately 240,000 unique TCR beta nucleotide sequences was sequenced per donor, of which roughly 17% were non-productive. Donor age, sex, ethnicity and CMV serostatus were collected together with the repertoire data. Typing coverage differed by locus: A, B, C, DRB1 and DQB1 were typed in about 629-640 donors, DQA1 in roughly 500, DPA1 in around 600, and DPB1 in around 490.

The cohort consisted of hundreds of healthy bone marrow donors. Cohort members were all nominally healthy when sampled, although unrecorded immune exposures were likely present. The donor tested CMV seropositive, placing the donor among the approximately 310 seropositive members of the cohort. Every donor gave a peripheral blood sample, and the peripheral blood mononuclear cells from that sample were used for TCR beta sequencing. The Qiagen DNeasy Blood Extraction Kit was used to extract genomic DNA from the blood cell samples. Overall study outcomes, separate from this receptor: A later analysis reported that several top co-occurrence clusters appeared linked to parvovirus B19, influenza, CMV and Epstein-Barr virus. The only immune exposure information available for the cohort was CMV serostatus. A later analysis associated about 17,000 TCR beta sequences with specific HLA alleles at a false discovery rate of 0.05. Linkage disequilibrium might explain the correlated functional status among segregating V segments, but an unknown experimental factor could not be ruled out. In a later analysis, HLA-associated TCR beta chains were found to be more clonally expanded and to have lower generation probabilities than equally common non-associated chains. In a later analysis, TCR association rates were found to vary across HLA loci, with the most associated TCRs seen for DRB1 alleles and the fewest for HLA-C alleles. In a later analysis, most CMV-associated TCR beta chains were found to appear HLA-restricted, with HLA associations seemingly driven largely by CMV exposure. Most TCR sequences were observed very rarely across donors, whereas some public TCRs were present in many individuals. A further reported finding was that TCR beta sequences accurately predicted the HLA-A and HLA-B alleles for most subjects in the first cohort. An earlier analysis of roughly 570 of the donors showed that most TCR beta V segments appeared in productive rearrangements either about 87% or about 30% of the time, which broadly matched IMGT annotations. A cluster of highly shared sequence variants was judged likely to represent a technical artifact of the sequencing pipeline. The authors suggested that the approach could potentially be generalized to other disease states and immunological phenotypes. Compared with the approximately 720-donor mean, donors in an Asian-associated ancestry cluster had fewer N-insertions in productive TCRs, according to a later genetic analysis. Cytomegalovirus status was reported to be diagnosed by the classifier with high specificity and sensitivity in both the original and validation cohorts. In the study, about 150 TCR beta chains were listed as associated with cytomegalovirus. In this cohort, only TCR beta chains were sequenced, and detectable features were limited by the absence of alpha or paired-chain data. The presence/absence analyses assumed that sequencing depth was roughly uniform across donors, and that assumption may not be true. An association between a missense DCLRE1C variant and V-gene and J-gene trimming of TCR beta chains was found in a later genetic analysis and replicated in an independent cohort. Roughly 15 rarely observed V segments, including chromosome 9 orphons, were excluded from the earlier analysis of just under 600 of the donors because counts were too low. Strong co-occurrence of HLA alleles, especially DR and DQ, made assigning TCR associations to individual alleles difficult. Because HLA typing was missing for some donors at each locus, association tests included only the typed subset. In vitro tests confirmed that a few of the cytomegalovirus-associated TCR beta chains recognize cytomegalovirus antigens.

Of note for this clone: The clone's antigen remains unknown. Base qualities are missing; no much larger clone stands one base away.

Library generation was performed with the immunoSEQ multiplex PCR assay. The multiplex PCR relied on a mix of 60 forward primers for TCR Vbeta segments and 13 reverse primers for TCR Jbeta segments. Amplification of the CDR3 region of rearranged TCR beta genes was performed with a multiplex PCR assay on genomic DNA. On the Illumina HiSeq System, the amplified TCR beta libraries were sequenced as 87-base-pair reads. As for the original processing: A later analysis counted 65 million to 90 million unique TCR beta chains across the approximately 700 repertoires, and 9.5 million to 11 million of these chains were shared by at least two donors. Raw reads were error-corrected and collapsed into unique sequences by a nearest-neighbor algorithm in which closely related sequences were merged to remove PCR and sequencing errors. To assign V, D and J gene segments, CDR3 sequences were aligned to IMGT reference sequences. For a sequence to be retained, a match of at least six nucleotides was required to both a V gene segment and a J gene segment. A rearrangement counted as productive if the CDR3 had no stop codons and remained in frame with V and J, and every other rearrangement counted as non-productive. Following IMGT convention, CDR3 was defined as the stretch from the second conserved V-encoded cysteine up to the conserved J-encoded phenylalanine. The earlier analysis of approximately 590 of the donors excluded any sequence lacking an unambiguous match to a single V gene segment. An earlier analysis of several hundred of the donors called V segments functional above 56.7% productive rearrangements and segregating when the between-donor standard deviation exceeded 5%. A statistical classification framework was developed to diagnose cytomegalovirus status using the catalog of TCR beta chain sequences. V and J gene assignment, in a later analysis, came from comparing TCR nucleotide sequences with IMGT/GENE-DB human TR gene sequences. Using the TCRdist pipeline, a later analysis assigned CDR3 sequences along with most-parsimonious VDJ recombination scenarios. In a later analysis, each TCR beta chain was defined by its CDR3 amino acid sequence together with its V-gene family, and reads lacking a unique V-gene family were excluded. As a way to deal with suspected cross-contamination and a sequencing artifact, a later analysis dropped roughly 620 nucleotide sequences that were highly shared and had low generation probability. In a later analysis, a clonal expansion index was calculated for each public chain from normalized within-repertoire ranks of inferred template counts. A later analysis computed generation probabilities with a VDJ recombination model fitted to out-of-frame rearrangements, and checked the results against IGoR. In a later analysis, TCR-TCR, TCR-HLA and TCR-CMV co-occurrence was scored with hypergeometric tests, and a repertoire-size bias correction was applied to TCR pairs. To estimate false discovery rates, a later analysis permuted the HLA or CMV assignments 20 times. In a later analysis, co-occurring TCRs were grouped using DBSCAN, and TCRdist sequence similarity was added for clustering within HLA-allele-positive subsets. Co-occurrence clustering excluded repertoires with fewer than 30,000 or more than 120,000 public chains, plus five with anomalous nucleotide sharing. This is the immuneACCESS table as TCRdb keeps it, with only in-frame sequences that have V and J called. A part of the clones is gone; compared with another copy, unresolved V genes explain less than half, and the rest is unexplained. V and J calls and clone size are as listed in that table; D and trimming were resolved from the DNA. For this sample there are about 170,000 clones; approximately 70% appear just once. The ten largest make up over 6% of the sample.

The clonotype was recovered from a man between 35 and 55 years old in good health and CMV-seropositive. Material: PBMCs.

The nucleotide sequence is given as TGTGCCAGCAGCTTTAGCGGGGGGAGCACAGATACGCAGTATTTT. The encoded protein is CASSFSGGSTDTQYF. In this chain, TRBV7-9 is recombined with TRBJ2-3; 10 bases in the junction line up with TRBD2. The CDR3 has 15 amino acids, counting the end cysteine and phenylalanine. Only the CDR3 region is kept as DNA, spanning 45 bases read in frame from base 1. Trimming takes 3 bases off V and 0 bases off J; junction bases not matched to a gene: 0. CDR1 and CDR2, looked up from the germline V gene (reference sequence), are SEHNR and FQNEAQ. Extended through the reference TRBV7-9 and TRBJ2-3 proteins, this CDR3 yields the full variable domain: DTGVSQNPRHKITKRGQNVTFRCDPISEHNRLYWYRQTLGQGPEFLTYFQNEAQLEKSRLLSDRFSAERPKGSFSTLEIQRTEQGDSAMYLCASSFSGGSTDTQYFGPGTRLTVL.